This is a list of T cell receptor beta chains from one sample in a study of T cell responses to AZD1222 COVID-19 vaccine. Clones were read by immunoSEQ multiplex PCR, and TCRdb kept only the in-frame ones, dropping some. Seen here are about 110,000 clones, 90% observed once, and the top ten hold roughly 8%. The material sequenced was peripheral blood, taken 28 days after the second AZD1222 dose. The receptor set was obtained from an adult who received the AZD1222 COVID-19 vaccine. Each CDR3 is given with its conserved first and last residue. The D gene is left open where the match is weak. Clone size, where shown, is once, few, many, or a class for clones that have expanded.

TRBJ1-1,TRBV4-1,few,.,TGCGCCAGCAGCCAAGATTCTAAGAACACTGAAGCTTTCTTT,CASSQDSKNTEAFF
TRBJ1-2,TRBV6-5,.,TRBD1,TGTGCCAGCAGGGCCCAGGGGGGATATGGCTACACCTTC,CASRAQGGYGYTF
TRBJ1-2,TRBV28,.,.,TGTGCCAGCAGTTCCTCCCCGTTGGCTCCTATTGGCTACACCTTC,CASSSSPLAPIGYTF
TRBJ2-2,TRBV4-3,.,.,TGCGCCAGCAGGCGCGGGGGCCGGAACACCGGGGAGCTGTTTTTT,CASRRGGRNTGELFF
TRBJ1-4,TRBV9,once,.,TGTGCCAGCAGCGTAGCGACAGCCAAGGGCGAAAAACTGTTTTTT,CASSVATAKGEKLFF
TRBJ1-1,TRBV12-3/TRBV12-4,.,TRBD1,TGTGCCAGCCGGGACAGGGGGTCGGCTTTCTTT,CASRDRGSAFF
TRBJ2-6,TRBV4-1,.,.,TGCGCCAGCAGCCACTCTGGGGCCAACGTCCTGACTTTC,CASSHSGANVLTF
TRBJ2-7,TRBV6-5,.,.,TGTGCCAGCAGTTACTCCAGGGTGTTGGGGCACGAGCAGTACTTC,CASSYSRVLGHEQYF
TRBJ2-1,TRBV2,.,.,TGTGCCAGCCGAAACGGCGGGGCGAGCTCCTACAATGAGCAGTTCTTC,CASRNGGASSYNEQFF
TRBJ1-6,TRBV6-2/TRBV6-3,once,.,TGTGCCAGCAACCCGCCGGAGGCACCCCCGGGATCACCCCTCCACTTT,CASNPPEAPPGSPLHF
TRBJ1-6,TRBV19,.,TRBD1,TGTGCCAGTACATCCCTAGACAGGGGGAATAATTCACCCCTCCACTTT,CASTSLDRGNNSPLHF
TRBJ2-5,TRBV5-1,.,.,TGCGCCAGCAAGGAACGGTTCCAAGAGACCCAGTACTTC,CASKERFQETQYF
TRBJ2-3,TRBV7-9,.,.,TGTGCCAGCAGCTTAGTCGCCGGGGGCACAGATACGCAGTATTTT,CASSLVAGGTDTQYF
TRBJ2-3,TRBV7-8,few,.,TGTGCCAGCAGCTTTTCCGAACACTCGACAGATACGCAGTATTTT,CASSFSEHSTDTQYF
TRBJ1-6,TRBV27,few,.,TGTGCCAGCAGTTTGGGGCCAGGATCGAATTCACCCCTCCACTTT,CASSLGPGSNSPLHF
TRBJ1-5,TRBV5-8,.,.,TGTGCCAGCAGCCAAAATCAGCCCCAGCATTTT,CASSQNQPQHF
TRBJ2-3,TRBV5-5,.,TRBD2,TGTGCCAGCAGCTTGTTGCGGGGGGTAAATGGAGATACGCAGTATTTT,CASSLLRGVNGDTQYF
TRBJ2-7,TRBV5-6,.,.,TGTGCCAGCAGCTCTTCCCGGCAGTACTTC,CASSSSRQYF
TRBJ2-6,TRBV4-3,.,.,TGCGCCAGCAGCCAGGTTGGAGGGCTCTCTGGGGCCAACGTCCTGACTTTC,CASSQVGGLSGANVLTF
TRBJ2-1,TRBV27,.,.,TGTGCCAGCAGGCTCGCCAGGGGGGTATACAATGAGCAGTTCTTC,CASRLARGVYNEQFF
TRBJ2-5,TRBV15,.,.,TGTGCCACCAGCAGGGGCCCGGGACGGGACGTAGTGACCCAGTACTTC,CATSRGPGRDVVTQYF
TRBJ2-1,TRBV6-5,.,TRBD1,TGTGCCAGCAGTTACGGTCCGGGACAGGGCTACAATGAGCAGTTCTTC,CASSYGPGQGYNEQFF
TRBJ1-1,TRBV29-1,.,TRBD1,TGCAGCGTCCCCGGGACAGCGGGCCCCGCAAAGCTCGTTCCCGATTTCTTT,CSVPGTAGPAKLVPDFF
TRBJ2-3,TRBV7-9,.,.,TGTGCCAGCAGCGTATCAGCGACAGATACGCAGTATTTT,CASSVSATDTQYF
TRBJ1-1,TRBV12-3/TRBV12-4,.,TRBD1,TGTGCCACCGAAACAGGGGCGAACACTGAAGCTTTCTTT,CATETGANTEAFF
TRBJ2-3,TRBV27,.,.,TGTGCCAGCAGTTTATGGAGAGGTACGCAGTATTTT,CASSLWRGTQYF
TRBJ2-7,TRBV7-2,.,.,TGTGCCAGCAGCTTAGAATCCAGGGCGGGCGAGCAGTACTTC,CASSLESRAGEQYF
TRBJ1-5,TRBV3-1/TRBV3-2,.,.,TGTGCCAGCAGCCAAGTGGGTCAGCCCCAGCATTTT,CASSQVGQPQHF
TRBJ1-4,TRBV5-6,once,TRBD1,TGTGCCAGCAGCTGGGACAGGGGTGAAAAACTGTTTTTT,CASSWDRGEKLFF
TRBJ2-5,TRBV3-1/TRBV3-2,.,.,TGTGCCAGCAGCCAAGGACAGGGAGGAGAGACCCAGTACTTC,CASSQGQGGETQYF
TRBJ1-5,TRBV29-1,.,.,TGCAGCGTTGGACCCGGTTGGGATCAGCCCCAGCATTTT,CSVGPGWDQPQHF
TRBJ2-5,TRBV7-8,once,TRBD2,TGTGCCAGCAGCTCGCAGACTAGCGGGGGAGAAGAGACCCAGTACTTC,CASSSQTSGGEETQYF
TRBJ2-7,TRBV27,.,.,TGTGCCAGCAGTTTGCGTGGAGGGGTCGGCGGGGCCATCTACGAGCAGTACTTC,CASSLRGGVGGAIYEQYF
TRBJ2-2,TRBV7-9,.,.,TGTGCCAGCAGCCCTCGGGACAACAACACCGGGGAGCTGTTTTTT,CASSPRDNNTGELFF
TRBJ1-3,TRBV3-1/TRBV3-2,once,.,TGTGCCAGCAGCCAGGGGATCCCATCTGGAAACACCATATATTTT,CASSQGIPSGNTIYF
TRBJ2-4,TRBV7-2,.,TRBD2,TGTGCCAGCAGCTTAAGACTAGCGGGGGGAAACATTCAGTACTTC,CASSLRLAGGNIQYF
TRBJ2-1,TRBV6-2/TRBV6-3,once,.,TGTGCCAGCAGTAGGCCCTCCAGCCAGAAAACGGTCTTC,CASSRPSSQKTVF
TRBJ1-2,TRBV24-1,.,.,TGTGCCAGAAGAGGGTATGTCTATGGCTACACCTTC,CARRGYVYGYTF